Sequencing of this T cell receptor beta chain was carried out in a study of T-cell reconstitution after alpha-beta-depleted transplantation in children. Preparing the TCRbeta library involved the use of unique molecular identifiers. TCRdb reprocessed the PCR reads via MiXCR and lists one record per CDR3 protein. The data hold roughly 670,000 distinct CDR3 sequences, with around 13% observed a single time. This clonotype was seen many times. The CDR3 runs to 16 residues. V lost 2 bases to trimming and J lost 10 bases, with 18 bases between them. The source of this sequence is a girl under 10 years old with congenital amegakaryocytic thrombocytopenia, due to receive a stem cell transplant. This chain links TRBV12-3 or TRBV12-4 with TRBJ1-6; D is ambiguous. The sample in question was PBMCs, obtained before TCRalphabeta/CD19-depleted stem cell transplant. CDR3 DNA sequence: TGTGCCAGCAGTTTATCAAAGGGCTTCATGTCATCACCCCTCCACTTT. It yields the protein CASSLSKGFMSSPLHF.